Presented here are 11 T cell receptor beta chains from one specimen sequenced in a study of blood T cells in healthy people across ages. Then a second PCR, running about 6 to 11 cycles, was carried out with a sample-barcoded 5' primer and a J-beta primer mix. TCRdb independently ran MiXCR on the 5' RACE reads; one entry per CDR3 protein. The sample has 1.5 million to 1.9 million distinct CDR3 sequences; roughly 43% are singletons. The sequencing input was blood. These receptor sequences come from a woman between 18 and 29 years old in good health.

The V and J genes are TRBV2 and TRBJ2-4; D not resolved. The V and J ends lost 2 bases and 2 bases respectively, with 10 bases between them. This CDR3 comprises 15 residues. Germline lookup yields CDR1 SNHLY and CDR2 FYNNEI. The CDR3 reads CASSERHWTKNIQYF. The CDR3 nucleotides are TGTGCCAGCAGTGAAAGGCATTGGACCAAAAACATTCAGTACTTC.

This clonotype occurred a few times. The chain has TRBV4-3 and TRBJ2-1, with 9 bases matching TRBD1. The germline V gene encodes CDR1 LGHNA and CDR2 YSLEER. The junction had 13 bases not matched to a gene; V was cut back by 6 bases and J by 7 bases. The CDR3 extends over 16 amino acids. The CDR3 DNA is TGCGCCAGCAGTCCAGACATTGGGACAGGGTCGAATGAGCAGTTCTTC. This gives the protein CASSPDIGTGSNEQFF.

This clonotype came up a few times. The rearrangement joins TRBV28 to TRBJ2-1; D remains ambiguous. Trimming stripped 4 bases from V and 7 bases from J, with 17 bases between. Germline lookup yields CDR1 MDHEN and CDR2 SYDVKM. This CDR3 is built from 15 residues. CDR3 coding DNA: TGTGCCAGCAGTTCCCTAGTCCAGCTGAGGAATGAGCAGTTCTTC. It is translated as CASSSLVQLRNEQFF. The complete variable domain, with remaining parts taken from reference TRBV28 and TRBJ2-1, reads DVKVTQSSRYLVKRTGEKVFLECVQDMDHENMFWYRQDPGLGLRLIYFSYDVKMKEKGDIPEGYSVSREKKERFSLILESASTNQTSMYLCASSSLVQLRNEQFFGPGTRLTVL.

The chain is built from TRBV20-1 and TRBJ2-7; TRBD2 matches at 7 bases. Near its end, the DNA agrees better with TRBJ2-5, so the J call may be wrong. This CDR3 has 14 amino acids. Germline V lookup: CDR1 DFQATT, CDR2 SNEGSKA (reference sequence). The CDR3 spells CSAPSGTTQETQYF. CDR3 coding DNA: TGCAGTGCTCCATCCGGGACTACCCAGGAGACCCAGTACTTC.

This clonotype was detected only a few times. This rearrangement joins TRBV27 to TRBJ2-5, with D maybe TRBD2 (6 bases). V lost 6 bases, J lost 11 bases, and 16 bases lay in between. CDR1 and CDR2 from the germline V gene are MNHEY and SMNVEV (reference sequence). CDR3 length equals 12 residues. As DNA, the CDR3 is TGTGCCAGCAGCAATCGGGGGAATGAGCAGTACTTC. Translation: CASSNRGNEQYF.

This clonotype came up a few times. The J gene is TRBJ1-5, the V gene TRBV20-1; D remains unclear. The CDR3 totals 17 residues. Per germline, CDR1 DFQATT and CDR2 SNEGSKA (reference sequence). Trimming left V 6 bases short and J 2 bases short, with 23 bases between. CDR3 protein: CSAPYEGSLGGNQPQHF. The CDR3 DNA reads TGCAGTGCCCCCTATGAGGGCAGCCTAGGAGGCAATCAGCCCCAGCATTTT.

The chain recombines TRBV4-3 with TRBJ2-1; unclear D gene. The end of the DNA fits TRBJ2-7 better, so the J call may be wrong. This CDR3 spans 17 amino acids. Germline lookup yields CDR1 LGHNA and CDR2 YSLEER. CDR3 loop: CASSQDLNDRSYNEQYF. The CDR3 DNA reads TGCGCCAGCAGCCAAGATTTGAACGACCGCTCCTACAATGAGCAGTACTTC.

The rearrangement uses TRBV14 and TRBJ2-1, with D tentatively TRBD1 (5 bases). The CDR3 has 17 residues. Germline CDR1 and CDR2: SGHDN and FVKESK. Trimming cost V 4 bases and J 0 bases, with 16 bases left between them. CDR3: CASSLRLGDASYNEQFF. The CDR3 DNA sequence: TGTGCCAGCAGCCTACGGCTAGGGGATGCCTCCTACAATGAGCAGTTCTTC.

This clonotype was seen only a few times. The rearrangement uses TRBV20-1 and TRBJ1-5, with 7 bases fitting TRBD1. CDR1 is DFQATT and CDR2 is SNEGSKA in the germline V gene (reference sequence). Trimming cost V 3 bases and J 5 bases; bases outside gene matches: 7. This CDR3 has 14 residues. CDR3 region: CSASLDRYYQPQHF. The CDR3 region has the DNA TGCAGTGCTAGCTTGGACAGGTATTATCAGCCCCAGCATTTT.

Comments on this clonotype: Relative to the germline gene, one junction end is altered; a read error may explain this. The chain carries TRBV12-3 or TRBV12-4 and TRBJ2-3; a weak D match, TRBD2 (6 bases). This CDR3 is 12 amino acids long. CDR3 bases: TGTGCCAGCAGGCCTAGCGCAGATACGCAATATTTT. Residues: CASRPSADTQYF.

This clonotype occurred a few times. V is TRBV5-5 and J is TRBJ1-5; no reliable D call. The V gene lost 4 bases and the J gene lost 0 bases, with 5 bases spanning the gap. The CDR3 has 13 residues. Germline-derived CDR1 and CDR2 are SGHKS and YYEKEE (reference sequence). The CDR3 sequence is CASSAASNQPQHF. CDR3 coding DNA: TGTGCCAGCAGCGCGGCTAGCAATCAGCCCCAGCATTTT. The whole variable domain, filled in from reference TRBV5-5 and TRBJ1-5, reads DAGVTQSPTHLIKTRGQQVTLRCSPISGHKSVSWYQQVLGQGPQFIFQYYEKEERGRGNFPDRFSARQFPNYSSELNVNALLLGDSALYLCASSAASNQPQHFGDGTRLSIL.